The 28 T cell receptor beta chains in this list originate from one sample, sequenced in a study of T cell repertoires in cytomegalovirus infection. TCRdb re-called the reads through MiXCR, storing one row per CDR3 protein. This sample has around 710,000 distinct CDR3 sequences, with almost 30% found just once. The antigens of these receptors remain unknown. Source: cultured CD8+ T cells from PBMCs, taken from culture after CMV antigen stimulation. These receptors originate from a human donor in good health (CMV status not recorded). Some clones in this sample may be carry-over from other donors' samples.

This clonotype was seen more than once but under ten times. V and J are TRBV7-2 and TRBJ2-1; D unresolved. The V gene lost 2 bases and the J gene lost 0 bases, with 8 bases spanning the gap. This CDR3 spans 15 amino acids. CDR1 and CDR2 from the germline V gene are SGHTA and FQGNSA. The CDR3 bases are TGTGCCAGCAGCTTAAAACCTAACTCCTACAATGAGCAGTTCTTC. It specifies CASSLKPNSYNEQFF.

The table lists this clonotype with a few counts. The V call is TRBV7-8, the J call TRBJ1-4, with a possible D match to TRBD1 (6 bases). V was trimmed by 5 bases and J by 4 bases, leaving 14 bases between them. The CDR3 covers 15 residues. The germline CDR1 and CDR2 sequences are SGHVS and FQNEAQ. CDR3 residues: CASSVTDRFNEKLFF. In nucleotides, the CDR3 is TGTGCCAGCAGCGTTACTGACAGGTTTAATGAAAAACTGTTTTTT. Complete variable domain (other parts from reference TRBV7-8 and TRBJ1-4): GAGVSQSPRYKVAKRGQDVALRCDPISGHVSLFWYQQALGQGPEFLTYFQNEAQLDKSGLPSDRFFAERPEGSVSTLKIQRTQQEDSAVYLCASSVTDRFNEKLFFGSGTQLSVL.

This clonotype was counted a single time. This clone may be a read error of a much larger clone one base away. The chain links TRBV7-3 to TRBJ2-5; the D gene is possibly TRBD2 (7 bases). Germline loops: CDR1 SGHTA, CDR2 FQGTGA. The CDR3 spans 14 residues. CDR3: CTSSLGGARETQYF. The DNA for the CDR3 is TGTACCAGCAGCCTAGGGGGGGCGCGTGAGACCCAGTACTTC.

This clonotype was counted once. This chain connects TRBV7-9 to TRBJ2-2; D gene uncertain. Germline lookup yields CDR1 SEHNR and CDR2 FQNEAQ (reference sequence). This CDR3 has 14 amino acids. V lost 3 bases and J lost 7, with 12 bases in between. CDR3 bases: TGTGCCAGCAGCTTTGAGTGGTCTAGCGGGGAGCTGTTTTTT. This sequence encodes CASSFEWSSGELFF.

The chain combines TRBV3-1 with TRBJ2-1; 11 bases map to TRBD2. The CDR3 is 16 amino acids. V lost 4 bases to trimming and J lost 4 bases; unmatched junction nucleotides: 6. CDR1 is LGHDT, CDR2 YNNKEL, per germline (reference sequence). The CDR3 nucleotides read TGTGCCAGCAGCCCCTTAGCGGGGGGGGGGTACAATGAGCAGTTCTTC. It codes for CASSPLAGGGYNEQFF.

This clonotype has a handful of counts. This chain connects TRBV19 to TRBJ1-5; D gene ambiguous. This CDR3 comprises 13 residues. Germline V gives CDR1 LNHDA, CDR2 SQIVND (reference sequence). The V end lost 1 base, the J end lost 5 bases, and 6 bases lay between the germline ends. This CDR3 is CASSIVSYQPQHF. CDR3 bases: TGTGCCAGTAGTATAGTTAGTTATCAGCCCCAGCATTTT.

This clonotype was counted at least ten times. J is TRBJ2-7 and V is TRBV7-2; TRBD2 matches 8 bases. CDR3 size: 15 residues. With 1 base clipped from V and 1 base from J, the junction kept 3 bases outside the gene matches. Germline V CDR1 and CDR2: SGHTA, FQGNSA. The CDR3 loop reads CASSLGGGTSYEQYV. In nucleotides, the CDR3 is TGTGCCAGCAGCTTAGGCGGGGGGACGTCCTACGAGCAGTACGTC.

DNA of the CDR3: TGTGCCAGCAGTCCCGGGGGGGGACAGGGACACCAAGAGACCCAGTACTTC. It specifies CASSPGGGQGHQETQYF. The chain employs TRBV27 and TRBJ2-5; weak D call: TRBD1 (9 bases). The CDR3 consists of 17 residues. The germline gives CDR1 MNHEY, CDR2 SMNVEV (reference sequence). Trimming cost V 5 bases and J 0 bases, with 19 bases left between them.

There are a few counts of this clonotype. The genes are TRBV12-5 and TRBJ1-5; 7 bases align to TRBD1. CDR1 and CDR2 (germline): LGHNT, FRNRAP. The CDR3 runs 16 residues. After removal of 2 bases from V and 3 bases from J, the junction contained 7 bases not matched to a gene. CDR3 loop: CASGLHLGTVNQPQHF. As DNA, the CDR3 is TGTGCTAGTGGTTTGCACCTCGGGACAGTCAATCAGCCCCAGCATTTT.

The V gene is TRBV7-8, the J gene TRBJ2-1, with D perhaps being TRBD1 or TRBD2 (6 bases each). Per germline, CDR1 SGHVS and CDR2 FQNEAQ. V was cut by 5 bases and J by 1 base, with 9 bases left in between. This CDR3 is 14 amino acids long. CDR3 amino acids: CASSRGESYNEQFF. The CDR3 DNA reads TGTGCCAGCAGCAGGGGGGAGTCCTACAATGAGCAGTTCTTC.

This clonotype was counted once. Written as DNA, the CDR3 is TGTGCCAGCAGCCAGGCCAATACCTACGAGCAGTACTTC. It codes for CASSQANTYEQYF. This chain uses TRBV7-6 with TRBJ2-7, with unresolved D. Germline V gives CDR1 SGHVS, CDR2 FNYEAQ. V lost 5 bases, J lost 2 bases, and 10 bases lay in between. This CDR3 has 13 amino acids.

The chain recombines TRBV7-6 with TRBJ1-5; TRBD1 is a possible D gene (6 bases). Trimming stripped 5 bases from V and 6 bases from J, with 17 bases between. The CDR3 is 15 amino acids. Germline lookup yields CDR1 SGHVS and CDR2 FNYEAQ. CDR3 DNA: TGTGCCAGCAGCCAAAGACCAACAGGGATTCAGCCCCAGCATTTT. It yields the protein CASSQRPTGIQPQHF. Complete variable domain (other parts from reference TRBV7-6 and TRBJ1-5): GAGVSQSPRYKVTKRGQDVALRCDPISGHVSLYWYRQALGQGPEFLTYFNYEAQQDKSGLPNDRFSAERPEGSISTLTIQRTEQRDSAMYRCASSQRPTGIQPQHFGDGTRLSIL.

Turning to this clonotype: A much larger clone is a single base away; this may be a read error. The chain recombines TRBV7-2 with TRBJ1-1, with D possibly being TRBD1 (5 bases). Germline V gives CDR1 SGHTA, CDR2 FQGNSA. The CDR3 covers 16 residues. The CDR3 protein is CVSSLEYRQGETEAFF. The CDR3 nucleotides read TGTGTCAGCAGCTTAGAGTATAGACAAGGGGAAACTGAAGCTTTCTTT.

The chain recombines TRBV9 with TRBJ2-2; 8 bases line up with TRBD2. The germline CDR1 and CDR2 sequences are SGDLS and YYNGEE. The CDR3 spans 15 residues. With V trimmed by 4 bases and J by 6 bases, 8 bases remained unmatched. The CDR3 region has the DNA TGTGCCAGCAGCTCCGGGACTAGTTTTCCCGGGGAGCTGTTTTTT. Residues: CASSSGTSFPGELFF. The variable domain in full, completed from reference TRBV9 and TRBJ2-2, reads DSGVTQTPKHLITATGQRVTLRCSPRSGDLSVYWYQQSLDQGLQFLIQYYNGEERAKGNILERFSAQQFPDLHSELNLSSLELGDSALYFCASSSGTSFPGELFFGEGSRLTVL.

In this sample, this clonotype turned up a few times. The V gene is TRBV27, the J gene TRBJ1-1; D remains ambiguous. Germline V gives CDR1 MNHEY, CDR2 SMNVEV (reference sequence). There are 16 residues in the CDR3. V lost 5 bases and J 0 bases, leaving 16 bases between the germline ends. The CDR3 coding sequence is TGTGCCAGCAGTCCCCACTCTCCCTACATGAACACTGAAGCTTTCTTT. Translated: CASSPHSPYMNTEAFF.

Only a few counts were recorded for this clonotype. The genes are TRBV7-9 and TRBJ2-1; D remains ambiguous. Trimming removed 7 bases from V and 0 bases from J, with 7 bases in between. There are 13 residues in the CDR3. Per the germline V gene, CDR1 is SEHNR and CDR2 is FQNEAQ (reference sequence). CDR3 in amino acids: CASTPRSYNEQFF. The CDR3 bases are TGTGCCAGCACGCCCCGCTCCTACAATGAGCAGTTCTTC.

This clonotype was detected ten times or more. The chain couples TRBV7-8 to TRBJ2-7, with TRBD1 as a possible D gene (6 bases). Trimming shortened V by 5 bases and J by 5 bases, and 19 bases separated the two germline ends. Germline loops: CDR1 SGHVS, CDR2 FQNEAQ. The CDR3 runs 15 residues. CDR3 in DNA: TGTGCCAGCAGCCAGGGGACCGACCCTCGGGACGAGCAGTACTTC. Translation: CASSQGTDPRDEQYF. Full variable domain (remainder filled in from reference TRBV7-8 and TRBJ2-7): GAGVSQSPRYKVAKRGQDVALRCDPISGHVSLFWYQQALGQGPEFLTYFQNEAQLDKSGLPSDRFFAERPEGSVSTLKIQRTQQEDSAVYLCASSQGTDPRDEQYFGPGTRLTVT.

The sample holds a few counts of this clonotype. V is TRBV7-2 and J is TRBJ1-5; 9 positions agree with TRBD1. The germline gives CDR1 SGHTA, CDR2 FQGNSA. J gave up 7 bases and V 3 bases, and 13 bases lay outside the gene matches. This CDR3 spans 17 amino acids. This CDR3 reads CASSFSVWDRVRQPQHF. The CDR3 DNA follows: TGTGCCAGCAGCTTCTCAGTATGGGACAGGGTTCGGCAGCCCCAGCATTTT.

This clonotype has ten or more counts. This chain joins TRBV7-2 and TRBJ1-2; 10 bases are shared with TRBD1. The CDR3 contains 17 residues. Germline assignment: CDR1 SGHTA and CDR2 FQGNSA. Trimming removed 5 bases from V and 7 bases from J; junction bases left unmatched: 16. Here the CDR3 reads CASSGDSETGTGAGYTF. The CDR3, as DNA: TGTGCCAGCAGCGGCGACTCGGAAACCGGGACAGGGGCTGGCTACACCTTC.

This clonotype has a handful of counts. A read error may be the cause here, since a much bigger clone is one base away. CDR3: CASSLRQDTQYF. CDR3 bases: TGTGCCAGCAGCTTAAGGCAAGATACGCAGTATTTT. The chain uses TRBV5-6 and TRBJ2-3; no clear D. Germline CDR1 and CDR2: SGHDT and YYEEEE. Trimming pared 2 bases from V and 5 bases from J, leaving 6 bases between. CDR3 length: 12 residues.

This clonotype appeared a few times. This chain connects TRBV7-2 to TRBJ1-3; D uncertain. The CDR3 contains 13 residues. Germline CDR1 SGHTA, CDR2 FQGNSA. Trimming left V 7 bases short and J 6 bases short, with 13 bases between. CDR3 amino acids: CASTYGRENTIYF. As DNA, the CDR3 is TGTGCCAGCACTTATGGGAGGGAAAACACCATATATTTT.

This chain connects TRBV20-1 to TRBJ2-3, with 7 bases identical to TRBD1. After removal of 4 bases from V and 2 bases from J, the junction contained 9 bases not matched to a gene. The CDR3 is 15 amino acids. Germline loops: CDR1 DFQATT, CDR2 SNEGSKA (reference sequence). CDR3 nucleotides: TGCAGTGCTACCGAAGAGGGGGCAGTCACAGATACGCAGTATTTT. This encodes CSATEEGAVTDTQYF.

The chain employs TRBV6-5 and TRBJ1-1; TRBD1 is a possible D gene (6 bases). V was pared by 0 bases and J by 3 bases, with 14 bases between. CDR1 and CDR2 (germline): MNHEY, SVGAGI. This CDR3 is 16 amino acids long. CDR3 DNA: TGTGCCAGCAGTTACTCGGGACATTTCGCGGACACTGAAGCTTTCTTT. Residues: CASSYSGHFADTEAFF.

The chain combines TRBV27 with TRBJ2-3; D is unclear. This CDR3 is 15 amino acids long. Between the trimmed V and J ends, which lost 3 bases and 2 bases, there was a span of 12 bases. The germline CDR1 and CDR2 sequences are MNHEY and SMNVEV (reference sequence). The CDR3 DNA reads as TGTGCCAGCAGTTTCGGCAATCCTTACACAGATACGCAGTATTTT. This codes for CASSFGNPYTDTQYF.

This clonotype occurred a few times. J is TRBJ2-7 and V is TRBV12-3 or TRBV12-4; the D gene could be TRBD1 or TRBD2 (5 bases each). This CDR3 is 12 amino acids long. V lost 6 bases and J 7 bases, leaving 13 bases between the germline ends. CDR3: CASSPGTSEQYF. CDR3 coding DNA: TGTGCCAGCAGCCCCGGGACCTCTGAGCAGTACTTC.

This clonotype was counted ten times or more. This chain uses TRBV9 with TRBJ1-1; a possible D gene is TRBD1 (5 bases). The germline V gene has CDR1 SGDLS and CDR2 YYNGEE. Trimming stripped 2 bases from V and 0 bases from J, with 8 bases between. The CDR3 extends over 14 amino acids. The CDR3 DNA sequence: TGTGCCAGCAGCGTCGGGACTGTGAACACTGAAGCTTTCTTT. Amino acid sequence: CASSVGTVNTEAFF.

This clonotype appeared a few times. The CDR3 DNA sequence: TGTGCCAGCAGCGAAATGCTTGGGGAGTTAGGGCAGACTGAAGCTTTCTTT. It specifies CASSEMLGELGQTEAFF. The chain links TRBV5-6 to TRBJ1-1; D is ambiguous. Germline V CDR1 and CDR2: SGHDT, YYEEEE. The CDR3 has 17 residues. V lost 4 bases to trimming and J lost 5 bases, with 24 bases between them.

The chain combines TRBV6-5 with TRBJ1-2; 8 bases map to TRBD1. V was clipped by 1 base and J by 5 bases; unmatched bases: 18. The CDR3 spans 19 residues. The germline gives CDR1 MNHEY, CDR2 SVGAGI. The CDR3: CASSYLADRGSLLWYGYTF. CDR3 bases: TGTGCCAGCAGTTACTTAGCAGACAGGGGAAGTCTTCTTTGGTATGGCTACACCTTC.